Listed below are T cell receptor beta chains from one sample, sequenced in a study of pediatric ulcerative colitis. The protocol was immunoSEQ multiplex PCR, while the TCRdb copy is restricted to in-frame clones and leaves out a portion. The sample holds 54,000 or so clones, around 87% seen once. Sequencing was done on a sample of blood. These receptors were collected from a boy aged 5 to 17 who was a control in a study of pediatric ulcerative colitis. Both conserved end residues are part of each CDR3. A D gene is named only where the DNA matches it firmly. Some rows mark clone size as missing; the rest say once, few, many or name a class of expanded clone.

V	size	D	J	DNA	CDR3
TRBV5-4	.	.	TRBJ2-3	TGTGCCAGCAGCTTGAACGGGACAGATACGCAGTATTTT	CASSLNGTDTQYF
TRBV5-1	.	.	TRBJ2-3	TGCGCCAGCAGTTTAGGGTTAACCCTCACAGATACGCAGTATTTT	CASSLGLTLTDTQYF
TRBV7-3	.	TRBD2	TRBJ2-2	TGTGCCAGCAGCTTAAGGTTGTCTAGCGGGAGGACCGGGGAGCTGTTTTTT	CASSLRLSSGRTGELFF
TRBV7-2	once	TRBD1	TRBJ1-2	TGTGCCAGCAGTACAGGACAGGGGCTTAACTATGGCTACACCTTC	CASSTGQGLNYGYTF
TRBV29-1	.	.	TRBJ1-1	TGCAGCGTTCAAAAGGACCCTCTGAACACTGAAGCTTTCTTT	CSVQKDPLNTEAFF
TRBV10-1	.	TRBD1	TRBJ2-2	TGCGCCACTGAACAGGGGGAGGCGGAATCGGGGGAGCTGTTTTTT	CATEQGEAESGELFF
TRBV5-1	.	TRBD1	TRBJ1-3	TGCGCCAGCAGTCCAGGGGGCTCTGGAAACACCATATATTTT	CASSPGGSGNTIYF
TRBV15	.	.	TRBJ1-1	TGTGCCACCAGCAGAGAGACAGGAGCAGGCTATAACACTGAAGCTTTCTTT	CATSRETGAGYNTEAFF
TRBV5-1	once	.	TRBJ2-3	TGCGCCAGCAGCTTTTTAGAGGATAGTACAGATACGCAGTATTTT	CASSFLEDSTDTQYF
TRBV6-5	.	.	TRBJ2-1	TGTGCCAGCAGCGGGACTCACAATGAGCAGTTCTTC	CASSGTHNEQFF
TRBV6-5	.	TRBD1	TRBJ2-7	TGTGCCAACAAACAGGGGTACGAGCAGTACTTC	CANKQGYEQYF
TRBV11-2	.	.	TRBJ2-7	TGTGCCAGCAGCTTAGCTGGTGGACTCTACGAGCAGTACTTC	CASSLAGGLYEQYF
TRBV5-1	.	TRBD1	TRBJ2-5	TGCGCCAGCAGCTCCCTAAAGACAGGGGGAAAAGAGACCCAGTACTTC	CASSSLKTGGKETQYF
TRBV2	few	.	TRBJ2-5	TGTGCCAGCAGTGAATCGCGGGAGACCCAGTACTTC	CASSESRETQYF
TRBV30	once	TRBD2	TRBJ2-1	TGTGCCTGGAGCATCCACTCGGGGGGTGAGCAGTTCTTC	CAWSIHSGGEQFF
TRBV18	.	TRBD2	TRBJ2-5	TGTGCCAGCTCACCAGTCGCCGGGAGGCAAGAGACCCAGTACTTC	CASSPVAGRQETQYF
TRBV4-3	.	.	TRBJ2-1	TGCGCCAGCAGCCAAGGCCCGGCAGGGCCCCCGAGTGGTGAGCAGTTCTTC	CASSQGPAGPPSGEQFF
TRBV15	.	.	TRBJ2-1	TGTGCCACCAGCAGAGCTGATACAGGAGACTACAATGAGCAGTTCTTC	CATSRADTGDYNEQFF
TRBV28	.	.	TRBJ2-3	TGTGCCAGCAGTTCGCAACGGGATACGCAGTATTTT	CASSSQRDTQYF
TRBV18	.	.	TRBJ1-1	TGTGCCAGCTCACCAGAAACAGGAACTGAAGCTTTCTTT	CASSPETGTEAFF
TRBV6-5	.	.	TRBJ2-3	TGTGCCAGCAGTCAACACAACACAGATACGCAGTATTTT	CASSQHNTDTQYF
TRBV7-2	.	.	TRBJ2-5	TGTGCCAGCAGGGTAGTTGGGGGTACCGAAGGGACCCAGTACTTC	CASRVVGGTEGTQYF
TRBV7-3	.	TRBD2	TRBJ2-3	TGTGCCAGCAGTGTAGCGGGGGGACGCACAGATACGCAGTATTTT	CASSVAGGRTDTQYF
TRBV6-6	.	.	TRBJ2-7	TGTGCCAGCAGTTACGCCGGTGGGGGGCGCGGGGACGAGCAGTACTTC	CASSYAGGGRGDEQYF
TRBV29-1	.	.	TRBJ2-3	TGCAGCGTTGGGGACACTCGGATCACAGATACGCAGTATTTT	CSVGDTRITDTQYF
TRBV7-8	.	.	TRBJ2-7	TGTGCCAGCAGCTTAAGAGGACAGTCCTACGAGCAGTACTTC	CASSLRGQSYEQYF
TRBV30	.	.	TRBJ1-1	TGTGCCTGGACGACGGTGAACACTGAAGCTTTCTTT	CAWTTVNTEAFF
TRBV7-3	few	.	TRBJ2-1	TGTGCCAGCAGCCTCGAACTAGCCAATGAGCAGTTCTTC	CASSLELANEQFF
TRBV15	.	.	TRBJ2-1	TGTGCCACCAGCAGAGATCCAGGGAATGAAAATGAGCAGTTCTTC	CATSRDPGNENEQFF
TRBV5-1	.	.	TRBJ2-3	TGCGCCAGCAGCTTGGTCGGGCCACCTGCAGATACGCAGTATTTT	CASSLVGPPADTQYF
TRBV7-2	.	.	TRBJ1-2	TGTGCCAGCAGCTTAGTTGGGAAAGCTAACTATGGCTACACCTTC	CASSLVGKANYGYTF
TRBV5-5	once	.	TRBJ2-7	TGTGCCAGCAGCTTGGTTGTCAGCGGAACAGAGCAGTACTTC	CASSLVVSGTEQYF
TRBV19	.	.	TRBJ1-4	TGTGCCAGTAGTATTCAGCGGGGGAACGAAAAACTGTTTTTT	CASSIQRGNEKLFF
TRBV5-1	.	.	TRBJ2-1	TGCGCCAGCAGACTCACAGGGTATGAGCAGTTCTTC	CASRLTGYEQFF
TRBV2	.	.	TRBJ2-7	TGTGCCAGCGGGAACGAGCAGTACTTC	CASGNEQYF
TRBV9	.	.	TRBJ2-7	TGTGCCAGCGGGCCAGGTGGACGAACCTACGAGCAGTACTTC	CASGPGGRTYEQYF
TRBV30	.	.	TRBJ2-6	TGTGCCTGGGGGCGCGCTGGGGCCAACGTCCTGACTTTC	CAWGRAGANVLTF
TRBV5-1	.	TRBD1	TRBJ2-1	TGCGCCAGCAGCTTGAGGGGTCGGCAGGGGGCCGATGAGCAGTTCTTC	CASSLRGRQGADEQFF
TRBV5-1	.	.	TRBJ2-5	TGCGCCAGCAGCTTGGATCCAAACAGGGAGACCCAGTACTTC	CASSLDPNRETQYF
TRBV10-3	.	TRBD1	TRBJ2-7	TGTGCCATCAGTCTCTACAGGGGGCGGGAGCAGTACTTC	CAISLYRGREQYF
TRBV4-3	.	.	TRBJ2-7	TGCGCCAGCAGCCAAGATTGGAATTCTGGGGACTGGTACTACGAGCAGTACTTC	CASSQDWNSGDWYYEQYF
TRBV10-3	.	.	TRBJ2-6	TGTGCCATCAGTGTGGGACTGGCCTCTGGGGCCAACGTCCTGACTTTC	CAISVGLASGANVLTF
TRBV5-6	.	TRBD1	TRBJ2-7	TGTGCCAGCAGCCTCCGGACAGGGGGCTACGAGCAGTACTTC	CASSLRTGGYEQYF
TRBV9	.	TRBD1	TRBJ2-3	TGTGCCAGCAGCGTTACAGGGGGTGGCACAGATACGCAGTATTTT	CASSVTGGGTDTQYF
TRBV6-5	.	.	TRBJ2-1	TGTGCCAGCAGTTCCAATATCCCCCGACTAGGGGAGTTCTTC	CASSSNIPRLGEFF
TRBV5-1	.	.	TRBJ2-6	TGCGCCAGCGAGGACCCAAGCTCTGGGGCCAACGTCCTGACTTTC	CASEDPSSGANVLTF
TRBV7-2	.	TRBD1	TRBJ2-7	TGTGCCAGCAGCAGGGACAGCCTCCGCTCCTACGAGCAGTACTTC	CASSRDSLRSYEQYF
TRBV11-2	once	.	TRBJ2-7	TGTGCCAGCAGCTTAAATTCGGGGGACTACGAGCAGTACTTC	CASSLNSGDYEQYF
TRBV23-1	.	.	TRBJ2-7	TGCGCCAGCAGTCGGCAACGGGACAAGGAAGCTCACGAGCAGTACTTC	CASSRQRDKEAHEQYF
TRBV7-8	.	TRBD1	TRBJ1-4	TGTGCCAGCAGCGCAGAACAGGGGGCTGGTGAAAAACTGTTTTTT	CASSAEQGAGEKLFF
TRBV18	once	.	TRBJ1-4	TGTGCCAGCTCACCTTTCGGACCGGATGAAAAACTGTTTTTT	CASSPFGPDEKLFF
TRBV28	.	TRBD2	TRBJ2-1	TGTGCCAGCAGGACTAGCGGGAGTCTATCTGAGCAGTTCTTC	CASRTSGSLSEQFF
TRBV21-1	.	.	TRBJ1-4	TGTGCCAGCAGCAAAAAAGCGGGACAGATCTTT	CASSKKAGQIF
TRBV28	few	.	TRBJ2-7	TGTGCCAGCAGCGATACAGGGATCAACGAGCAGTACTTC	CASSDTGINEQYF
TRBV19	.	.	TRBJ1-4	TGTGCCAGTAGTATTATGTCGAGCCTAAATGAAAAACTGTTTTTT	CASSIMSSLNEKLFF
TRBV18	once	.	TRBJ2-7	TGTGCCAGCTCACCCGAGGACCCGAAGGAGCAGTACTTC	CASSPEDPKEQYF
TRBV6-4	medium-sized	.	TRBJ1-6	TGTGCCAGCAGTGACGAGGCAGGGATCAATTCACCCCTCCACTTT	CASSDEAGINSPLHF
TRBV7-6	.	.	TRBJ2-7	TGTGCCAGCAGCCTTGGGACGGTGGCGGTAGAGCAGTACTTC	CASSLGTVAVEQYF
TRBV12-5	.	TRBD2	TRBJ2-3	TGTGCTAGTGGTCTCCTCGGGACTAGCGGGAACACAGATACGCAGTATTTT	CASGLLGTSGNTDTQYF
TRBV11-1	once	.	TRBJ1-2	TGTGCCAGCAGCTTAGAGGCAGGGGACGGCTACACCTTC	CASSLEAGDGYTF